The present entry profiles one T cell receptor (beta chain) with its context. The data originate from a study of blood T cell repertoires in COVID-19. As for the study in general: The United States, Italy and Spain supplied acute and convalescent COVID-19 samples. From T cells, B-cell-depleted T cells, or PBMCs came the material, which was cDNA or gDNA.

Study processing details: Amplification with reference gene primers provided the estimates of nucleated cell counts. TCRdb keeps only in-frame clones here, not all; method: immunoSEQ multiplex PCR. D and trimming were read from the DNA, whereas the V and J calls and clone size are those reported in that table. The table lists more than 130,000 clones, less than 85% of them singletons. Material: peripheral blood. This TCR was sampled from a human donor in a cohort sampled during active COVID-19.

The CDR3 is CARGAGEQYF. CDR3 bases: TGTGCCAGGGGGGCTGGGGAGCAGTACTTC. This rearrangement joins TRBV9 to TRBJ2-7, with D perhaps matching TRBD1 (6 bases). This CDR3 spans 10 amino acids. The germline V gene encodes CDR1 SGDLS and CDR2 YYNGEE. The V end lost 8 bases, the J end lost 7 bases, and 10 bases lay between the germline ends.